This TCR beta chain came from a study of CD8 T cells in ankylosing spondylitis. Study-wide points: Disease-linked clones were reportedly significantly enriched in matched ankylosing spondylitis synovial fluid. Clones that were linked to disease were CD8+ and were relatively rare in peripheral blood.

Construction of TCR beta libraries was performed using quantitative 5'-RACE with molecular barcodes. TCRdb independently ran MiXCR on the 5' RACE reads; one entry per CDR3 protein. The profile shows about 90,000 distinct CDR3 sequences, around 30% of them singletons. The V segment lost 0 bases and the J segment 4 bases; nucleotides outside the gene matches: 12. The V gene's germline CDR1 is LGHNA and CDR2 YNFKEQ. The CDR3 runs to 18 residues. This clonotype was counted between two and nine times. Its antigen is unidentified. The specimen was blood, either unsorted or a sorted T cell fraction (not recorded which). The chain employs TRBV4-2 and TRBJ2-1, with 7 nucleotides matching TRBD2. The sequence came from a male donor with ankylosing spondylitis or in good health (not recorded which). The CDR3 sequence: CASSQDLWEGGEYNEQFF. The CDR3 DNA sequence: TGTGCCAGCAGCCAAGATCTGTGGGAGGGAGGGGAGTACAATGAGCAGTTCTTC.